These T cell receptor beta chains were read from a single sample in a study of T cell responses to AZD1222 COVID-19 vaccine. Sequencing used immunoSEQ multiplex PCR; TCRdb keeps in-frame clones, though not all of them. The data hold over 110,000 clones, with approximately 90% observed a single time. The sample consisted of peripheral blood, taken 28 days after the second AZD1222 dose. The receptors were sampled from an adult who received the AZD1222 COVID-19 vaccine. Each CDR3 is given with its conserved first and last residue. The order of the fields is V gene, clone size, D gene, J gene, CDR3 protein, CDR3 DNA. D genes are given only for firm matches. Only some rows state a clone size, as once, few, many or a class for expanded clones.

TRBV10-2,-,-,TRBJ1-1,CASSPFLGGTEAFF,TGCGCCAGCAGCCCTTTCCTAGGGGGGACTGAAGCTTTCTTT
TRBV7-9,-,-,TRBJ2-6,CASSSFGPGPGANVLTF,TGTGCCAGCAGCTCCTTCGGTCCGGGCCCTGGGGCCAACGTCCTGACTTTC
TRBV5-1,-,TRBD1,TRBJ2-7,CASSSEGQGPSSYEQYF,TGCGCCAGCAGCTCCGAGGGACAGGGGCCAAGCTCCTACGAGCAGTACTTC
TRBV6-5,-,-,TRBJ1-1,CASRRMVDTEAFF,TGTGCCAGCAGACGGATGGTGGACACTGAAGCTTTCTTT
TRBV29-1,-,-,TRBJ2-1,CSVEEGGIPFWGEQFF,TGCAGCGTTGAAGAAGGCGGGATACCCTTCTGGGGTGAGCAGTTCTTC
TRBV3-1/TRBV3-2,once,TRBD2,TRBJ2-2,CASSPSGGVRTGELFF,TGTGCCAGCAGCCCGTCGGGGGGAGTTCGGACCGGGGAGCTGTTTTTT
TRBV20-1,once,-,TRBJ1-2,CSATARYGYTF,TGCAGTGCAACCGCGAGGTATGGCTACACCTTC
TRBV29-1,-,-,TRBJ1-1,CSARDGANTEAFF,TGCAGCGCCCGGGACGGAGCGAACACTGAAGCTTTCTTT
TRBV19,-,TRBD1,TRBJ1-6,CASVLGTGRDSPLHF,TGTGCCAGTGTCCTAGGGACAGGGAGGGATTCACCCCTCCACTTT
TRBV16,-,-,TRBJ1-2,CASSTPGLFWGYTF,TGTGCCAGCAGCACCCCCGGGCTATTCTGGGGCTACACCTTC
TRBV5-6,-,-,TRBJ1-1,CASSLLPVNTEAFF,TGTGCCAGCAGCTTGTTACCGGTGAACACTGAAGCTTTCTTT
TRBV30,-,TRBD1,TRBJ1-1,CAWSATGVVEAFF,TGTGCCTGGAGCGCCACAGGGGTGGTTGAAGCTTTCTTT
TRBV30,-,TRBD1,TRBJ1-2,CAWSRPGQGNYGYTF,TGTGCCTGGAGTCGTCCGGGACAGGGGAACTATGGCTACACCTTC
TRBV6-5,-,-,TRBJ1-4,CASSRTVNEKLFF,TGTGCCAGCAGCAGGACAGTAAATGAAAAACTGTTTTTT
TRBV5-6,-,-,TRBJ2-1,CASSAGASSYNEQFF,TGTGCCAGCAGCGCAGGAGCCAGCTCCTACAATGAGCAGTTCTTC
TRBV4-1,-,-,TRBJ1-5,CASSLRQTLNQPQHF,TGCGCCAGCAGCTTACGGCAGACATTGAATCAGCCCCAGCATTTT
TRBV19,-,-,TRBJ2-1,CAVWDLSYNEQFF,TGTGCCGTATGGGACCTCTCCTACAATGAGCAGTTCTTC
TRBV4-1,-,-,TRBJ2-5,CASATLAQETQYF,TGCGCCAGCGCCACTCTAGCCCAAGAGACCCAGTACTTC
TRBV11-2,-,-,TRBJ2-7,CASSFSGGYEQYF,TGTGCCAGCAGCTTTTCAGGGGGGTACGAGCAGTACTTC
TRBV6-5,-,-,TRBJ2-1,CATSGAPKEGNEQFF,TGTGCCACCAGCGGAGCCCCCAAGGAGGGAAATGAGCAGTTCTTC
TRBV18,once,-,TRBJ2-5,CASSPLEVGGETQYF,TGTGCCAGCTCACCCCTCGAGGTTGGGGGAGAGACCCAGTACTTC
TRBV7-2,once,-,TRBJ1-2,CASSFQGIGNYGYTF,TGTGCCAGCAGCTTCCAAGGGATAGGGAACTATGGCTACACCTTC
TRBV28,-,-,TRBJ2-4,CASSPDSTLAKNIQYF,TGTGCCAGCAGTCCTGACAGTACACTAGCCAAAAACATTCAGTACTTC
TRBV7-9,once,-,TRBJ1-2,CASSLETGRSGYTF,TGTGCCAGCAGCTTAGAAACCGGGAGGAGTGGCTACACCTTC
TRBV5-6,-,-,TRBJ2-1,CASSPAGTKQFF,TGTGCCAGCAGCCCGGCCGGGACCAAGCAGTTCTTC
TRBV6-5,-,TRBD1,TRBJ2-5,CASSYSTGYETQYF,TGTGCCAGCAGTTACTCGACAGGGTATGAGACCCAGTACTTC
TRBV6-5,-,-,TRBJ2-1,CASSYLEYNEQFF,TGTGCCAGCAGTTATTTGGAATACAATGAGCAGTTCTTC
TRBV5-4,-,TRBD1,TRBJ2-1,CASSSQGARGYNEQFF,TGTGCCAGCAGCTCACAGGGGGCGCGAGGCTACAATGAGCAGTTCTTC
TRBV5-4,-,-,TRBJ1-2,CASSLVAGSTNYGYTF,TGTGCCAGCAGCTTGGTCGCAGGGTCAACTAACTATGGCTACACCTTC
TRBV7-9,-,-,TRBJ1-4,CASSLRAATNEKLFF,TGTGCCAGCAGCTTGAGGGCGGCAACTAATGAAAAACTGTTTTTT
TRBV3-1/TRBV3-2,-,-,TRBJ2-2,CASSPRLWGTGELFF,TGTGCCAGCAGTCCAAGATTGTGGGGAACCGGGGAGCTGTTTTTT
TRBV4-1,few,-,TRBJ2-1,CASSIRGLNAGYNEQFF,TGCGCCAGCAGCATCCGGGGTCTAAACGCCGGGTACAATGAGCAGTTCTTC
TRBV7-9,-,-,TRBJ2-6,CASSPTSGANVLTF,TGTGCCAGCAGCCCCACCTCTGGGGCCAACGTCCTGACTTTC
TRBV19,-,-,TRBJ1-1,CASSRSTENTEAFF,TGTGCCAGTAGTAGATCGACAGAGAACACTGAAGCTTTCTTT
TRBV15,once,-,TRBJ2-5,CATSRVARQEETQYF,TGTGCCACCAGCAGAGTAGCCAGGCAGGAAGAGACCCAGTACTTC
TRBV1,-,-,TRBJ2-1,CTSSQGVAGSSYNEQFF,TGCACCAGCAGCCAAGGGGTAGCGGGGAGCTCCTACAATGAGCAGTTCTTC
TRBV24-1,-,-,TRBJ1-2,CATSDGGRATNYGYTF,TGTGCCACCAGTGATGGGGGACGGGCAACTAACTATGGCTACACCTTC
TRBV28,-,TRBD2,TRBJ2-5,CASSPVERGKETQYF,TGTGCCAGCAGTCCCGTAGAGCGGGGAAAAGAGACCCAGTACTTC
TRBV28,-,-,TRBJ1-2,CASSLGGGSGYTF,TGTGCCAGCAGTTTAGGAGGGGGGAGCGGCTACACCTTC
TRBV3-1/TRBV3-2,-,-,TRBJ1-1,CASSQVESGIAFF,TGTGCCAGCAGCCAAGTGGAGTCGGGTATAGCTTTCTTT
TRBV11-2,-,TRBD1,TRBJ2-3,CASSRSGTGGPDTQYF,TGTGCCAGCAGTCGTTCCGGGACAGGGGGCCCAGATACGCAGTATTTT
TRBV5-4,-,TRBD1,TRBJ1-3,CAVGDRGNTIYF,TGTGCCGTAGGGGACAGAGGAAACACCATATATTTT
TRBV7-9,-,-,TRBJ1-5,CASSNDNQPQHF,TGTGCCAGCAGCAACGACAATCAGCCCCAGCATTTT